These 12 T cell receptor beta chains originate from one sample sequenced in a study of cytomegalovirus exposure and HLA in healthy donors (dated 2017 in TCRdb). The method was the immunoSEQ multiplex PCR assay. In its TCRdb copy, this immuneACCESS table keeps in-frame sequences only and misses some clones. Where compared with another copy, unresolved V genes explain less than half of these, and the others have no known cause. This sample holds about 66,000 clones; approximately 97% were observed only once. Around 1.6% of the sample rests with the top ten. The sample consisted of PBMCs. The receptors shown here come from a woman aged 18-29 years in good health and CMV-seropositive.

The chain uses TRBV28 and TRBJ1-2; TRBD1 agrees at 11 bases. V lost 3 bases, J lost 8 bases, and 5 bases stayed unmatched. There are 14 residues in the CDR3. Germline lookup yields CDR1 MDHEN and CDR2 SYDVKM. In DNA form, the CDR3 reads TGTGCCAGCAGTTTGGGACAGGGGGTCGGGGGCTACACCTTC. It codes for CASSLGQGVGGYTF.

The chain combines TRBV28 with TRBJ2-7; tentative D call: TRBD2 (6 bases). V was clipped by 1 base and J by 0 bases, with 10 bases between them. CDR3 size: 15 residues. The germline gives CDR1 MDHEN, CDR2 SYDVKM. The CDR3 nucleotides read TGTGCCAGCAGTTTATTAGCGGAGCTCTCCTACGAGCAGTACTTC. Its translation: CASSLLAELSYEQYF.

The gene calls are TRBV11-3 and TRBJ2-2; unclear D gene. CDR3 length equals 12 residues. CDR1 and CDR2 from the germline V gene are SGHNT and YENEEA. The germline V and J ends were trimmed by 3 bases and 5 bases, with 4 bases remaining between them. CDR3 nucleotides: TGTGCCAGCAGCTTCAGTACCGGGGAGCTGTTTTTT. Amino acids: CASSFSTGELFF.

The J gene is TRBJ1-2, the V gene TRBV4-2, with D maybe TRBD1 (5 bases). The V gene's germline CDR1 is LGHNA and CDR2 YNFKEQ. The CDR3 is 15 amino acids. V was pared by 1 base and J by 8 bases, with 17 bases between. CDR3 region: CASSQGQGTRGGYTF. DNA of the CDR3: TGTGCCAGCAGCCAAGGGCAGGGTACAAGGGGCGGCTACACCTTC.

V gene TRBV30 combines with J gene TRBJ1-4, with 9 nucleotides matching TRBD1. Germline trimming cut 2 bases from V and 0 bases from J; bases unmatched to any gene: 13. This CDR3 contains 19 residues. The germline V gene encodes CDR1 GTSNPN and CDR2 SVGIG (reference sequence). The CDR3 loop reads CAWSWGLTGGAATNEKLFF. The DNA for the CDR3 is TGTGCCTGGAGTTGGGGATTGACAGGGGGTGCTGCAACTAATGAAAAACTGTTTTTT.

The chain combines TRBV7-2 with TRBJ1-2; the match to TRBD1 covers 9 bases. This CDR3 spans 15 amino acids. Trimming took 3 bases from V and 8 from J; bases not matched to a gene: 10. Per germline, CDR1 SGHTA and CDR2 FQGNSA. CDR3 DNA: TGTGCCAGCAGCTTGACCTCCGGGACAGGGTACGGCTACACCTTC. It translates to CASSLTSGTGYGYTF. The whole variable domain, filled in from reference TRBV7-2 and TRBJ1-2, reads GAGVSQSPSNKVTEKGKDVELRCDPISGHTALYWYRQSLGQGLEFLIYFQGNSAPDKSGLPSDRFSAERTGGSVSTLTIQRTQQEDSAVYLCASSLTSGTGYGYTFGSGTRLTVV.

The genes are TRBV27 and TRBJ1-1; D perhaps matches TRBD1 (5 bases). V lost 0 bases and J 0 bases, leaving 11 bases between the germline ends. The CDR3 contains 16 residues. Germline V gene sequence: CDR1 MNHEY, CDR2 SMNVEV (reference sequence). CDR3 coding DNA: TGTGCCAGCAGTTTATCTTGGGGCCCCATGAACACTGAAGCTTTCTTT. Encoded protein: CASSLSWGPMNTEAFF.

The chain carries TRBV7-9 and TRBJ2-2; D perhaps matches TRBD2 (5 bases). V lost 1 base and J lost 7, with 10 bases in between. The CDR3 is 14 amino acids. CDR1 is SEHNR and CDR2 is FQNEAQ in the germline V gene (reference sequence). The CDR3 reads CASSLEYGDGELFF. CDR3 coding DNA: TGTGCCAGCAGCTTAGAGTACGGGGACGGGGAGCTGTTTTTT.

This rearrangement joins TRBV6-1 to TRBJ1-2; maybe TRBD1 (5 bases). The ends were cut back, 8 bases at V and 4 bases at J, with 11 bases in the middle. The CDR3 sequence is 12 residues long. Germline V gene lookup returns CDR1 MNHNS and CDR2 SASEGT. The CDR3 bases are TGTGCCAGCGGGAGGGGAGGCTATGGCTACACCTTC. It translates to CASGRGGYGYTF.

CDR3 amino acids: CASSSGAGVENEQFF. In DNA form, the CDR3 reads TGTGCCAGCAGTTCCGGAGCGGGAGTAGAGAATGAGCAGTTCTTC. The J gene is TRBJ2-1, the V gene TRBV25-1; 8 nucleotides line up with TRBD2. J was trimmed by 7 bases and V by 5 bases; bases with no gene match: 10. The CDR3 contains 15 residues. Germline-derived CDR1 and CDR2 are MGHDK and SYGVNS. The full variable domain, in which reference TRBV25-1 and TRBJ2-1 provide the parts outside the CDR3, is EADIYQTPRYLVIGTGKKITLECSQTMGHDKMYWYQQDPGMELHLIHYSYGVNSTEKGDLSSESTVSRIRTEHFPLTLESARPSHTSQYLCASSSGAGVENEQFFGPGTRLTVL.

The rearrangement links TRBV29-1 to TRBJ2-5, with 8 nucleotides matching TRBD1. With V trimmed by 6 bases and J by 5 bases, 8 bases remained unmatched. The CDR3 is made up of 13 amino acids. In germline, CDR1 is SQVTM, CDR2 ANQGSEA. CDR3 loop: CSVSTGGLETQYF. CDR3 coding DNA: TGCAGCGTCTCTACAGGGGGATTGGAGACCCAGTACTTC.

The chain is built from TRBV10-3 and TRBJ2-3; D possibly corresponds to TRBD2 (6 bases). The CDR3 spans 14 residues. Trimming took 3 bases from V and 0 from J, leaving 7 bases between them. Germline CDR1 and CDR2: ENHRY and SYGVKD. The CDR3: CAISDSGSTDTQYF. The CDR3 region has the DNA TGTGCCATCAGTGACAGCGGGAGCACAGATACGCAGTATTTT.